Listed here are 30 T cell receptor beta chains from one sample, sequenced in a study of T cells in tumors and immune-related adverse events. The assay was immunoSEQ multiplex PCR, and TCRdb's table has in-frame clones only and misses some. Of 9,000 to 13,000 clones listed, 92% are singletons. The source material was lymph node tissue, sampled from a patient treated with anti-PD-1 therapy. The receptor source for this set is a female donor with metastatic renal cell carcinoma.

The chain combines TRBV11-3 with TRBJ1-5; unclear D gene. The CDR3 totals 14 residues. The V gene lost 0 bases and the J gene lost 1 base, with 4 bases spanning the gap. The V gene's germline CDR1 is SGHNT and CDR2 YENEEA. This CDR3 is CASSLELSNQPQHF. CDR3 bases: TGTGCCAGCAGCTTAGAATTGAGCAATCAGCCCCAGCATTTT.

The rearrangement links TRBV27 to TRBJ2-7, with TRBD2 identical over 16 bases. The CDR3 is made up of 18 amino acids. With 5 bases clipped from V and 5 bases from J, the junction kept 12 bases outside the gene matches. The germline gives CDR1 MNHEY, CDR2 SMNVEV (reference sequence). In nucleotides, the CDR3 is TGTGCCAGCAGTCCCCTGGGACTAGCGGGAGGGCCGGCCCACGAGCAGTACTTC. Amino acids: CASSPLGLAGGPAHEQYF.

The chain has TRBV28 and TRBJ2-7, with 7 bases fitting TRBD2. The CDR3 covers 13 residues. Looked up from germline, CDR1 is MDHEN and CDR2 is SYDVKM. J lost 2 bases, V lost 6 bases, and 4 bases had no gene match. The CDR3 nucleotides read TGTGCCAGCAGCCCGGGACTACCCTACGAGCAGTACTTC. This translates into CASSPGLPYEQYF.

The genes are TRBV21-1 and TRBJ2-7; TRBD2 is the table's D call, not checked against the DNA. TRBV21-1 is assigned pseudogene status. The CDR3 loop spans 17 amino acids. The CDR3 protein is CASSKAGREALMGEQYF. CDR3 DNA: TGTGCCAGCAGCAAAGCAGGGCGGGAGGCCCTTATGGGGGAGCAGTACTTC.

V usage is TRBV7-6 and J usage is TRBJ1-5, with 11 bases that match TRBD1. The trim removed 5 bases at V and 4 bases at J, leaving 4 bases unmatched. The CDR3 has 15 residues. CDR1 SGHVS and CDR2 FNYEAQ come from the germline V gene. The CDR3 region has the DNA TGTGCCAGCAGCCCCGGGACAGGGGGGAATCAGCCCCAGCATTTT. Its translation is CASSPGTGGNQPQHF.

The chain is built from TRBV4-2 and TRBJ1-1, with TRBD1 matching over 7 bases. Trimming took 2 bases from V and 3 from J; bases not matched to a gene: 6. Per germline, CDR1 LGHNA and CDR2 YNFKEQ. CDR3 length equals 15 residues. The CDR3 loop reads CASSQRTGFYTEAFF. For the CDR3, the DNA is TGTGCCAGCAGCCAACGGACAGGCTTTTACACTGAAGCTTTCTTT.

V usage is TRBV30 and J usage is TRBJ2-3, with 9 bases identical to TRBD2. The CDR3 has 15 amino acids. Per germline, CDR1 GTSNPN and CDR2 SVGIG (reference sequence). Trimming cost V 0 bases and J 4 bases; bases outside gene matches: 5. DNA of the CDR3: TGTGCCTGGAGTGTGGGCGGGAGGGTTTCAGATACGCAGTATTTT. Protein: CAWSVGGRVSDTQYF.

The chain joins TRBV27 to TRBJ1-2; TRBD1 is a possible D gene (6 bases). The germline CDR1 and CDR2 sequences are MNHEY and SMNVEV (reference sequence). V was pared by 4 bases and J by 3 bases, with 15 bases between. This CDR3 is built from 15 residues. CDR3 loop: CASSSSGGGYYGYTF. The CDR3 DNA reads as TGTGCCAGCAGTTCCTCAGGAGGGGGGTACTATGGCTACACCTTC.

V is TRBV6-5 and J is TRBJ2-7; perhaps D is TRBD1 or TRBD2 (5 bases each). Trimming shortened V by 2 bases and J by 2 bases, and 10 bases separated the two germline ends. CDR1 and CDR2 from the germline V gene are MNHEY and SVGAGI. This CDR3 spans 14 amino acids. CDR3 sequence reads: CASSYGGGPYEQYF. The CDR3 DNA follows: TGTGCCAGCAGTTACGGTGGGGGACCCTACGAGCAGTACTTC.

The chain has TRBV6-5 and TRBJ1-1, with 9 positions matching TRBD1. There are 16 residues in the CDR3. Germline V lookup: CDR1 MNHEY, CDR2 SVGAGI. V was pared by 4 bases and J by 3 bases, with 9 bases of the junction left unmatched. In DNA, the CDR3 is TGTGCCAGCAGTTCCGTCCCGACAGGGGGATACACTGAAGCTTTCTTT. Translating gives CASSSVPTGGYTEAFF.

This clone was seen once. The CDR3 is CASSEGQGWTEAFF. CDR3 bases: TGCGCCAGCAGTGAGGGACAGGGTTGGACTGAAGCTTTCTTT. The rearrangement links TRBV10-2 to TRBJ1-1, with 8 bases identical to TRBD1. Germline V CDR1 and CDR2: WSHSY, SAAADI. The J segment lost 5 bases and the V segment lost 2 bases, leaving 4 bases of the junction unmatched. The CDR3 has 14 residues.

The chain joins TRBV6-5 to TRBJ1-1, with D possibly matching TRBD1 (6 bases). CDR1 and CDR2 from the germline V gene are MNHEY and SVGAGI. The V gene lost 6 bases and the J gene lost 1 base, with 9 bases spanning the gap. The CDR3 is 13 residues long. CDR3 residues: CASSPGENTEAFF. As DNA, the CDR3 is TGTGCCAGCAGCCCAGGGGAGAACACTGAAGCTTTCTTT.

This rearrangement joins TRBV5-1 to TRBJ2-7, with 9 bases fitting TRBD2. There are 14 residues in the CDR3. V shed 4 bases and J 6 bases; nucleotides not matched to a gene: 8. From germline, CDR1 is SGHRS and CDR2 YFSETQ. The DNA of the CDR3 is TGCGCCAGCAGCCCGGGACTAGCTAGGTCCGAGCAGTACTTC. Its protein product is CASSPGLARSEQYF.

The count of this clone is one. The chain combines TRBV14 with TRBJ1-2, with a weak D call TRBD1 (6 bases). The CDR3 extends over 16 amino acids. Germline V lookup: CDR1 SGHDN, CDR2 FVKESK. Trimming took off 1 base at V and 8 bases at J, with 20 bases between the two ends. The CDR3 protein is CASSQGWGRAPGGYTF. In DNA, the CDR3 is TGTGCCAGCAGCCAAGGATGGGGGCGGGCCCCTGGGGGCTACACCTTC. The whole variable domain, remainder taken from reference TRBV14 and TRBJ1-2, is EAGVTQFPSHSVIEKGQTVTLRCDPISGHDNLYWYRRVMGKEIKFLLHFVKESKQDESGMPNNRFLAERTGGTYSTLKVQPAELEDSGVYFCASSQGWGRAPGGYTFGSGTRLTVV.

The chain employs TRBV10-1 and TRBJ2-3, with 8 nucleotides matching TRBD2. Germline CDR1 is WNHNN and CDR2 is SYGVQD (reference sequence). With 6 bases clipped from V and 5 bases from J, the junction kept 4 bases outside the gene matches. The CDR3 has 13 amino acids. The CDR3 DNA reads TGCGCCAGCAGGGGTAGCGGGGAAGATACGCAGTATTTT. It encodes CASRGSGEDTQYF.

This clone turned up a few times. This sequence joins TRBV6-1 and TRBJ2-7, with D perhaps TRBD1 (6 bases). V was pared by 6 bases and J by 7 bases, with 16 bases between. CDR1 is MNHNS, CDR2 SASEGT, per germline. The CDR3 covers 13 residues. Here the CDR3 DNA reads TGTGCCAGCAGACAGGGTAGCCTCACGGAGCAGTACTTC. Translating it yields CASRQGSLTEQYF.

CDR3 nucleotide sequence: TGTGCCAGCAGTTTCTTGTCCCAGGGGTCCTACGAGCAGTACTTC. Protein: CASSFLSQGSYEQYF. The V gene is TRBV28, the J gene TRBJ2-7, with D tentatively TRBD1 (6 bases). Germline V gene data show CDR1 as MDHEN and CDR2 as SYDVKM. The CDR3 spans 15 residues. Trimming cost V 3 bases and J 1 base, with 13 bases left between them.

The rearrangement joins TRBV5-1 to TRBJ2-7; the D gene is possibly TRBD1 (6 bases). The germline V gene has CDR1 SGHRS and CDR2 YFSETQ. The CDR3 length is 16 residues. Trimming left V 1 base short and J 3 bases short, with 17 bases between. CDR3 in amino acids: CASSLPGQRGIYEQYF. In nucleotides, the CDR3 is TGCGCCAGCAGCTTGCCCGGACAGAGGGGGATCTACGAGCAGTACTTC.

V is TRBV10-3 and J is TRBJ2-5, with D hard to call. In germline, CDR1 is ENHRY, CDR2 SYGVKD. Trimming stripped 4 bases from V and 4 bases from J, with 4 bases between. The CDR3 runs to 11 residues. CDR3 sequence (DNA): TGTGCCATCAGTGGAGGAGAGACCCAGTACTTC. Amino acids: CAISGGETQYF.

The CDR3 DNA reads as TGTGCCATCAGTGTGGGACAGGGTCACGAGCAGTACTTC. This encodes CAISVGQGHEQYF. The chain has TRBV10-3 and TRBJ2-7; 9 nucleotides line up with TRBD1. CDR3 size: 13 residues. Trimming cost V 4 bases and J 5 bases; bases outside gene matches: 3. Germline V gene data show CDR1 as ENHRY and CDR2 as SYGVKD.

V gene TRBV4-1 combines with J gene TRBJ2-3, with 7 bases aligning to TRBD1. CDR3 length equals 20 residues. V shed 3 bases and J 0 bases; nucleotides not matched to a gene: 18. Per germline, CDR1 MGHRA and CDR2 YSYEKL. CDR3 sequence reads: CASSHPTGSPVESSTDTQYF. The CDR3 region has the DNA TGCGCCAGCAGCCACCCGACAGGGTCCCCCGTGGAGTCTAGCACAGATACGCAGTATTTT.

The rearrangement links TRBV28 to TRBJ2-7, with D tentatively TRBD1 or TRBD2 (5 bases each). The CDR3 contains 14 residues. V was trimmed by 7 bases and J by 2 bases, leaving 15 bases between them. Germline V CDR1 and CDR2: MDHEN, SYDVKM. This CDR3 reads CASNPPGSPYEQYF. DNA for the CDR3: TGTGCCAGCAATCCCCCAGGGAGCCCCTACGAGCAGTACTTC.

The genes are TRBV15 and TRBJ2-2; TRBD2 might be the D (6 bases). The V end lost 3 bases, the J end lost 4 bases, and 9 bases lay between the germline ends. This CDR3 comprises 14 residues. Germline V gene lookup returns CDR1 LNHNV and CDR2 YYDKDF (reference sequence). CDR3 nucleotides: TGTGCCACCAGCAGGGGGGGATCCACCGGGGAGCTGTTTTTT. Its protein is CATSRGGSTGELFF.

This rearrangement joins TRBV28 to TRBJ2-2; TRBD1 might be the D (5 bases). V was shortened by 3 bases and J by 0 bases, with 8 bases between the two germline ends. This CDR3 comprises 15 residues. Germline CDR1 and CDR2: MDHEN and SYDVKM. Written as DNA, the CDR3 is TGTGCCAGCAGTTTTTGGGGCACGAACACCGGGGAGCTGTTTTTT. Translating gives CASSFWGTNTGELFF.

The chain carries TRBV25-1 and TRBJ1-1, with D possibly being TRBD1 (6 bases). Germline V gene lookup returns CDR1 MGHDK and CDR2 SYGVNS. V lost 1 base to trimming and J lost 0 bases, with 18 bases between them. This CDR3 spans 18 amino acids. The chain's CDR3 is CASSEWGRGGWMNTEAFF. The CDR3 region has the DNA TGTGCCAGCAGTGAATGGGGTAGGGGGGGCTGGATGAACACTGAAGCTTTCTTT.

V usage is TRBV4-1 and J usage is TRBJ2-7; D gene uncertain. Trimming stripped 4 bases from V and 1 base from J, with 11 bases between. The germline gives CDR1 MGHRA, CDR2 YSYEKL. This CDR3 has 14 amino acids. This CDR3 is CASSLLDTSYEQYF. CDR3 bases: TGCGCCAGCAGCCTTTTGGATACTTCCTACGAGCAGTACTTC.

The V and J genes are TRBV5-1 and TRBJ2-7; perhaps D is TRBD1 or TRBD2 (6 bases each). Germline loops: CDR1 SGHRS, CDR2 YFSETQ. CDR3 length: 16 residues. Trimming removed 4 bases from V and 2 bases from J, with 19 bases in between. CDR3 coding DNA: TGCGCCAGCAGCCCGGGGGCCCAGACTAGACCCTACGAGCAGTACTTC. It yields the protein CASSPGAQTRPYEQYF.

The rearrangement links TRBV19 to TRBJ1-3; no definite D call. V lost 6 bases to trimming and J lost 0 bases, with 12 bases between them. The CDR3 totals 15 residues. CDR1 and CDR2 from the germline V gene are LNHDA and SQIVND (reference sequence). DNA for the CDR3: TGTGCCAGTAGCGATGGAGGAAGCTCTGGAAACACCATATATTTT. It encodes CASSDGGSSGNTIYF. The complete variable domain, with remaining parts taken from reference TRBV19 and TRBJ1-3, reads DGGITQSPKYLFRKEGQNVTLSCEQNLNHDAMYWYRQDPGQGLRLIYYSQIVNDFQKGDIAEGYSVSREKKESFPLTVTSAQKNPTAFYLCASSDGGSSGNTIYFGEGSWLTVV.

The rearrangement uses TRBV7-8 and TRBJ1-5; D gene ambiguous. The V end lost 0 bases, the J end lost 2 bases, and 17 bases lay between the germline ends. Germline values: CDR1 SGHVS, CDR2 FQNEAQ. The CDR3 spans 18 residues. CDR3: CASSLATRIRDGNQPQHF. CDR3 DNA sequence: TGTGCCAGCAGCTTAGCGACCCGGATCCGCGATGGCAATCAGCCCCAGCATTTT.

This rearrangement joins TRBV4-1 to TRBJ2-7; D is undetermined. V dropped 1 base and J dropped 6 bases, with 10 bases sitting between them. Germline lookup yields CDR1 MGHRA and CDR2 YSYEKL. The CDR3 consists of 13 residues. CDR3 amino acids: CASSQVWGSEQYF. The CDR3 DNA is TGCGCCAGCAGCCAAGTTTGGGGTAGCGAGCAGTACTTC.